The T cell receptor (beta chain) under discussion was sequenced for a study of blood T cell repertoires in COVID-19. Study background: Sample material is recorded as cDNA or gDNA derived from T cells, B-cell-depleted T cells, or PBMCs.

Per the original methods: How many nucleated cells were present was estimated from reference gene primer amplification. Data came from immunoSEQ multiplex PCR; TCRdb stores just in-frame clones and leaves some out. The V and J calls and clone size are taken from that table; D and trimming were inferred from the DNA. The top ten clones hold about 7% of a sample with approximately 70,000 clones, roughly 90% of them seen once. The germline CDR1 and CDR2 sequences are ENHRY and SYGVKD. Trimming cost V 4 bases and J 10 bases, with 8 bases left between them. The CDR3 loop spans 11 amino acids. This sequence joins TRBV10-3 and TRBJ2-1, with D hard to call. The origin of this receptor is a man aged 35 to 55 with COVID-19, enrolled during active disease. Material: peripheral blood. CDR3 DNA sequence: TGTGCCATCAGTGGCACGCGGGAGCAGTTCTTC. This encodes CAISGTREQFF.